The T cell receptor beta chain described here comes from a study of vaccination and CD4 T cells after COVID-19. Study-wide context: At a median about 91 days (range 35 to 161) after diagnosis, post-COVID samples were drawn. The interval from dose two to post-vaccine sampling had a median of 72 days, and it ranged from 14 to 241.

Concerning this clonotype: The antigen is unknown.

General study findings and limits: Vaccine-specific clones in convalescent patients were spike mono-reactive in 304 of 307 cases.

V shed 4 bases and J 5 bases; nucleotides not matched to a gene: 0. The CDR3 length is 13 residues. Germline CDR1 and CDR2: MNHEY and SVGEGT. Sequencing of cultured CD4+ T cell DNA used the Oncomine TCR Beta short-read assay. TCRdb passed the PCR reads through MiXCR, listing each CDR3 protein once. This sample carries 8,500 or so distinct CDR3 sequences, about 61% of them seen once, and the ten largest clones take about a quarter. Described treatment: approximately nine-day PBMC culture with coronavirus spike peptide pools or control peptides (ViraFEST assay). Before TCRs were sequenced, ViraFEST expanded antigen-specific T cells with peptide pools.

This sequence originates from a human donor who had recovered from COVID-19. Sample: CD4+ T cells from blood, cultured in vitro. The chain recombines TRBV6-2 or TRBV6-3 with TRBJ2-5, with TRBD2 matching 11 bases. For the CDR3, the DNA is TGTGCCAGCAGTTTAGCGGGAGGGGAGACCCAGTACTTC. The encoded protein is CASSLAGGETQYF.